The 14 T cell receptor beta chains given below trace back to one sample, sequenced in a study of T cells after yellow fever vaccination. Via MiXCR, TCRdb re-called the 5' RACE reads, giving one row per CDR3 protein. The repertoire holds some 400,000 distinct CDR3 sequences, roughly 6.1% seen once, with roughly 15% in the top ten. The source material was PBMCs, sampled 5 days after the yellow fever booster vaccination. The source is a man younger than 45 who received the YFV17D yellow fever vaccine.

The chain employs TRBV7-9 and TRBJ2-7, with 9 nucleotides matching TRBD2. The CDR3 is 19 amino acids. Trimming removed 4 bases from V and 2 bases from J; junction bases left unmatched: 18. Per germline, CDR1 SEHNR and CDR2 FQNEAQ (reference sequence). This CDR3 is CASSSYSRGLRGRAYEQYF. CDR3 in DNA: TGTGCCAGCAGCTCTTATAGCCGAGGGTTGCGCGGGAGGGCCTACGAGCAGTACTTC. The variable domain in full, with the rest retrieved from reference TRBV7-9 and TRBJ2-7, is DTGVSQNPRHKITKRGQNVTFRCDPISEHNRLYWYRQTLGQGPEFLTYFQNEAQLEKSRLLSDRFSAERPKGSFSTLEIQRTEQGDSAMYLCASSSYSRGLRGRAYEQYFGPGTRLTVT.

The sample holds many counts of this clonotype. This chain joins TRBV7-9 and TRBJ2-5; TRBD2 might be the D (6 bases). CDR1 and CDR2 (germline): SEHNR, FQNEAQ (reference sequence). Trimming shortened V by 3 bases and J by 5 bases, and 10 bases separated the two germline ends. The CDR3 is made up of 13 amino acids. The CDR3, as DNA: TGTGCCAGCAGCTTTGGAGGGGTCGAGACCCAGTACTTC. Its protein product is CASSFGGVETQYF.

This clonotype was recorded at least ten times. V gene TRBV7-2 combines with J gene TRBJ2-1; D is undetermined. Trimming cost V 6 bases and J 2 bases, with 8 bases left between them. The CDR3 has 13 amino acids. The germline V gene encodes CDR1 SGHTA and CDR2 FQGNSA. CDR3 sequence: CASRSSTYNEQFF. The CDR3 DNA is TGTGCCAGCAGATCCTCGACCTACAATGAGCAGTTCTTC.

This clonotype was seen many times. A junction end diverges from the germline sequence, so it may reflect a read error. The chain carries TRBV2 and TRBJ2-4; D gene ambiguous. Germline V gene data show CDR1 as SNHLY and CDR2 as FYNNEI. The CDR3 sequence is 13 residues long. CDR3 bases: TGTGCCAGCAGTGAAGCGCTTTTCCGGTTTCAATGTTTC. It yields the protein CASSEALFRFQCF.

This clonotype was detected many times. V and J are TRBV4-3 and TRBJ2-7; D is unresolved. CDR1 and CDR2 (germline): LGHNA, YSLEER. The V gene lost 1 base and the J gene lost 1 base, with 5 bases spanning the gap. This CDR3 region has 13 residues. The CDR3: CASSQGRSYEQYF. The CDR3 region has the DNA TGCGCCAGCAGCCAAGGCAGGTCCTACGAGCAGTACTTC.

This clonotype has more than one count but fewer than ten. The chain recombines TRBV20-1 with TRBJ2-7; 10 bases align to TRBD2. Germline V gene sequence: CDR1 DFQATT, CDR2 SNEGSKA (reference sequence). The trim removed 3 bases at V and 1 base at J, leaving 3 bases unmatched. This CDR3 has 14 residues. In nucleotides, the CDR3 is TGCAGTGCTAGCTCGGGACTAGCGTCCTACGAGCAGTACTTC. Protein: CSASSGLASYEQYF.

The chain is built from TRBV5-4 and TRBJ1-2; maybe TRBD1 (6 bases). The germline V gene has CDR1 SGHNT and CDR2 YYREEE (reference sequence). V was trimmed by 5 bases and J by 4 bases, leaving 24 bases between them. The CDR3 length is 17 residues. For the CDR3, the DNA is TGTGCCAGCAGGTCACCTGGGACCTTCACGGGGGCCTATGGCTACACCTTC. It is translated as CASRSPGTFTGAYGYTF.

This clonotype was observed a few times. CDR3 bases: TGTGCCATCAGTGACAGGGAGGGTCAGCCCCAGCATTTT. It translates to CAISDREGQPQHF. The V call is TRBV10-3, the J call TRBJ1-5; perhaps TRBD1 as D (5 bases). There are 13 residues in the CDR3. Trimming removed 3 bases from V and 6 bases from J, with 9 bases in between. Germline V gene lookup returns CDR1 ENHRY and CDR2 SYGVKD.

The chain carries TRBV20-1 and TRBJ2-1, with D perhaps matching TRBD2 (5 bases). This CDR3 has 14 amino acids. The ends were cut back, 5 bases at V and 0 bases at J, with 11 bases in the middle. Germline assignment: CDR1 DFQATT and CDR2 SNEGSKA (reference sequence). CDR3 coding DNA: TGCAGTGCTTTGGAGGTGAGCTCCTACAATGAGCAGTTCTTC. Encoded protein: CSALEVSSYNEQFF.

This clonotype was seen only a few times. The chain is built from TRBV7-8 and TRBJ2-1; 8 bases map to TRBD2. Germline V lookup: CDR1 SGHVS, CDR2 FQNEAQ. V was clipped by 11 bases and J by 12 bases; unmatched bases: 15. The CDR3 is 13 amino acids. The CDR3: CAGQTFSGMSQFF. CDR3 bases: TGTGCCGGCCAGACCTTTAGCGGGATGTCGCAGTTCTTC.

The chain combines TRBV9 with TRBJ2-1; unclear D gene. The CDR3 covers 13 residues. The germline gives CDR1 SGDLS, CDR2 YYNGEE. V lost 0 bases to trimming and J lost 6 bases, with 7 bases between them. CDR3 DNA sequence: TGTGCCAGCAGCGTAGACCCCTCCAATGAGCAGTTCTTC. Translating it yields CASSVDPSNEQFF.

V gene TRBV11-2 combines with J gene TRBJ2-4; D may be TRBD2 (6 bases). V lost 0 bases and J 4 bases, leaving 19 bases between the germline ends. The CDR3 loop spans 18 amino acids. Per germline, CDR1 SGHAT and CDR2 FQNNGV. CDR3 sequence (DNA): TGTGCCAGCAGCTTAGAAGGCGGCGGGGCCGTTGAGAAAAACATTCAGTACTTC. Protein: CASSLEGGGAVEKNIQYF.

The chain combines TRBV11-2 with TRBJ2-2; 7 nucleotides agree with TRBD1. The germline V gene encodes CDR1 SGHAT and CDR2 FQNNGV. V dropped 1 base and J dropped 5; count of bases not matched to a gene: 7. This CDR3 is 16 amino acids long. The CDR3 DNA reads as TGTGCCAGCAGCTTAGTCTTGACAGGGATTACCGGGGAGCTGTTTTTT. It encodes CASSLVLTGITGELFF.

This clonotype was recorded many times. The chain carries TRBV19 and TRBJ2-1; D gene unclear. Trimming stripped 10 bases from V and 5 bases from J, with 18 bases between. The length of the CDR3 is 14 residues. Germline V gives CDR1 LNHDA, CDR2 SQIVND (reference sequence). The CDR3 spells CATSIWRQHNEQFF. As DNA, the CDR3 is TGTGCCACCAGCATCTGGCGGCAGCACAATGAGCAGTTCTTC.